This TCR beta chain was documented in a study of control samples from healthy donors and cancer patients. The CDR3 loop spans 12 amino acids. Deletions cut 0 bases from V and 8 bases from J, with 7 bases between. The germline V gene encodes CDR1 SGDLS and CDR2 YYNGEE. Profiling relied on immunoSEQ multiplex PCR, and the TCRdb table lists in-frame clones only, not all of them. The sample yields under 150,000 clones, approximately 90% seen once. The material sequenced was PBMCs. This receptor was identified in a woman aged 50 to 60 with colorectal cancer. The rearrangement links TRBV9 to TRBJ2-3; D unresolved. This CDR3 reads CASSVGTSTQYF. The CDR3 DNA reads TGTGCCAGCAGCGTAGGCACCAGTACGCAGTATTTT.